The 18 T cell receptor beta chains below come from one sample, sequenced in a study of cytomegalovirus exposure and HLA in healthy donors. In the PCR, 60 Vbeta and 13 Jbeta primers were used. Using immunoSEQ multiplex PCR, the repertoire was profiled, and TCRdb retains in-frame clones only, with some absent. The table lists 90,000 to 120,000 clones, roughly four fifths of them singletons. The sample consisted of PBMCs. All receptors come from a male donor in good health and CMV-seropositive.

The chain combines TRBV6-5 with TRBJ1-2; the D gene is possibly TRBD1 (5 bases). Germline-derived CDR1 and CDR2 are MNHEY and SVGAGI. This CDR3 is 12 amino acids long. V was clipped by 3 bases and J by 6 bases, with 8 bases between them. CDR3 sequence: CASSYGGNGYTF. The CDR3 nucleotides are TGTGCCAGCAGTTATGGGGGGAATGGCTACACCTTC.

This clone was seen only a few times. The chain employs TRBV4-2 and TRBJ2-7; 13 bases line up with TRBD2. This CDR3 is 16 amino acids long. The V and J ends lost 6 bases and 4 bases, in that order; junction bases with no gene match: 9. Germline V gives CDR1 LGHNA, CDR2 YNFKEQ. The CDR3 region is CASRPWGLAGRYEQYF. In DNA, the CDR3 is TGTGCCAGCAGGCCCTGGGGACTAGCGGGGAGATACGAGCAGTACTTC.

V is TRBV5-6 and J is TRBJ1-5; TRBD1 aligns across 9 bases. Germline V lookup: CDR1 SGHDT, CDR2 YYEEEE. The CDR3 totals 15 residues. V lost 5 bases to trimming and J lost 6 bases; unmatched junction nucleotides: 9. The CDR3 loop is CASSPRWDRAQPQHF. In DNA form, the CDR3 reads TGTGCCAGCAGTCCCCGATGGGACAGGGCTCAGCCCCAGCATTTT.

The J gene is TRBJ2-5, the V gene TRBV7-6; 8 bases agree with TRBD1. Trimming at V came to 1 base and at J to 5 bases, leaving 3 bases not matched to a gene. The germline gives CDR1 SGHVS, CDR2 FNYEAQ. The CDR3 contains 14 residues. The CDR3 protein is CASSLGTGRETQYF. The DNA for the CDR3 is TGTGCCAGCAGCTTAGGGACAGGGCGGGAGACCCAGTACTTC.

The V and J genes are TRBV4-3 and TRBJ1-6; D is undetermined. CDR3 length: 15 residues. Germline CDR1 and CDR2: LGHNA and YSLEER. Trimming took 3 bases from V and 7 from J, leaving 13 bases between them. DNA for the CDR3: TGCGCCAGCAGCCAGAGTCACCAAGCAAATTCACCCCTCCACTTT. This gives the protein CASSQSHQANSPLHF.

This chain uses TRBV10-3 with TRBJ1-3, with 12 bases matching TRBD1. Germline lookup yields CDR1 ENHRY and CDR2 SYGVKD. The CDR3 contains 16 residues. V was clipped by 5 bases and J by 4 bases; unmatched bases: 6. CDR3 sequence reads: CAISPGTGGSGNTIYF. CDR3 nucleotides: TGTGCCATCAGTCCCGGGACAGGGGGCTCAGGAAACACCATATATTTT.

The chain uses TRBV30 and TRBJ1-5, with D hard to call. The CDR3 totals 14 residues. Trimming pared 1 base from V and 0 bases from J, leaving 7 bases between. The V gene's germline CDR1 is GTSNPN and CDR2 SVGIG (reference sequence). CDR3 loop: CAWSGSGSNQPQHF. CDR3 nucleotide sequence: TGTGCCTGGAGTGGATCGGGTAGCAATCAGCCCCAGCATTTT.

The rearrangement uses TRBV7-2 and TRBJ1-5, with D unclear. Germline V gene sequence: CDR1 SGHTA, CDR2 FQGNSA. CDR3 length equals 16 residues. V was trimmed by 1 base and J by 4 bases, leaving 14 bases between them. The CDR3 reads CASSLVGPSGNQPQHF. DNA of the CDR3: TGTGCCAGCAGCTTAGTTGGTCCATCGGGAAATCAGCCCCAGCATTTT.

The CDR3 reads CASSEMAGGGGTQYF. The CDR3 nucleotides read TGTGCCAGCAGTGAAATGGCGGGGGGGGGTGGGACCCAGTACTTC. The chain couples TRBV6-1 to TRBJ2-5; 9 positions agree with TRBD2. V dropped 2 bases and J dropped 7; count of bases not matched to a gene: 8. Per germline, CDR1 MNHNS and CDR2 SASEGT. CDR3 length: 15 amino acids.

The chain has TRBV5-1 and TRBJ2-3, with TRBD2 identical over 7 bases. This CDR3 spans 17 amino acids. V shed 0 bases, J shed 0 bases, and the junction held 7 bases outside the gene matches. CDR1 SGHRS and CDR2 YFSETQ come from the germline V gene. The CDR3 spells CASSLGSGGRSTDTQYF. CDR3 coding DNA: TGCGCCAGCAGCTTGGGGTCGGGGGGTAGAAGCACAGATACGCAGTATTTT.

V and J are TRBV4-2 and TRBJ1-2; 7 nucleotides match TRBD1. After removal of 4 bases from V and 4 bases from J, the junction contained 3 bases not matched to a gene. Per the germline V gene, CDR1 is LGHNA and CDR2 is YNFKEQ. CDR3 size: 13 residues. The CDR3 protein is CASSPGDSYGYTF. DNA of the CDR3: TGTGCCAGCAGCCCAGGGGACAGCTATGGCTACACCTTC.

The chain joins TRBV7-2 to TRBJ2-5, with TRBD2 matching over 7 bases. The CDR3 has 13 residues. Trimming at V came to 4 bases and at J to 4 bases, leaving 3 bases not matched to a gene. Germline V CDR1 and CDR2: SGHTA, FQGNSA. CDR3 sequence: CASSSSGGETQYF. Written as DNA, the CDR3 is TGTGCCAGCAGCTCATCGGGGGGAGAGACCCAGTACTTC. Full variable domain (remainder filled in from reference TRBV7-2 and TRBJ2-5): GAGVSQSPSNKVTEKGKDVELRCDPISGHTALYWYRQSLGQGLEFLIYFQGNSAPDKSGLPSDRFSAERTGGSVSTLTIQRTQQEDSAVYLCASSSSGGETQYFGPGTRLLVL.

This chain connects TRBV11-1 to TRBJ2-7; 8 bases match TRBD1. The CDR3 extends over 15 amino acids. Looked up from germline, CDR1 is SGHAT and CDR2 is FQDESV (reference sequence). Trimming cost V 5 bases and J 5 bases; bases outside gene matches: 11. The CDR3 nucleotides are TGTGCCAGCAGCCTAATAAGACAGGGGAGGAACGAGCAGTACTTC. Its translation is CASSLIRQGRNEQYF.

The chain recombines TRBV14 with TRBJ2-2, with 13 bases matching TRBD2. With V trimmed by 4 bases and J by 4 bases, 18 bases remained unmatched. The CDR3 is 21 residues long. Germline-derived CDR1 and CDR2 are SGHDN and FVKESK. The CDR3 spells CASSRRKLLAGGPGVTGELFF. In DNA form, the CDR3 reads TGTGCCAGCAGCCGCCGAAAGTTACTAGCGGGGGGGCCGGGAGTCACCGGGGAGCTGTTTTTT.

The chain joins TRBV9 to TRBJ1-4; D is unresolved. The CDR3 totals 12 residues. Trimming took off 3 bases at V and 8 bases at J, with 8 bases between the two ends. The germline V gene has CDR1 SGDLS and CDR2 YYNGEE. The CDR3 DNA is TGTGCCAGCAGCGCCAACGGGGAAAAACTGTTTTTT. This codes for CASSANGEKLFF.

In DNA, the CDR3 is TGTGCCAGCAGCGCCCTTCGGGCGGGGGCGGGGGAGACCCAGTACTTC. This translates into CASSALRAGAGETQYF. The V call is TRBV7-2, the J call TRBJ2-5, with a possible D match to TRBD2 (7 bases). The V and J ends lost 5 bases and 5 bases respectively, with 21 bases between them. Germline-derived CDR1 and CDR2 are SGHTA and FQGNSA. The CDR3 totals 16 residues. Looking up the rest from reference TRBV7-2 and TRBJ2-5 gives the full variable domain: GAGVSQSPSNKVTEKGKDVELRCDPISGHTALYWYRQSLGQGLEFLIYFQGNSAPDKSGLPSDRFSAERTGGSVSTLTIQRTQQEDSAVYLCASSALRAGAGETQYFGPGTRLLVL.

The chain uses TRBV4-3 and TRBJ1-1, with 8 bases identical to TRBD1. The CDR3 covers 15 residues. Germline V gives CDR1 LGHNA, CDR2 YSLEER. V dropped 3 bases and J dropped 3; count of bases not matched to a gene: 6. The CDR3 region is CASSQARQGYTEAFF. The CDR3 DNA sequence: TGCGCCAGCAGCCAGGCAAGACAGGGGTACACTGAAGCTTTCTTT.

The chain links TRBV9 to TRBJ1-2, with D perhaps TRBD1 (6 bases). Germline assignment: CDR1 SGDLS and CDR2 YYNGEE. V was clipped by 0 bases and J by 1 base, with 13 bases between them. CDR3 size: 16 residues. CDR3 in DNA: TGTGCCAGCAGCGTAGGCCCGGACAGTTTTAACTATGGCTACACCTTC. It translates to CASSVGPDSFNYGYTF.